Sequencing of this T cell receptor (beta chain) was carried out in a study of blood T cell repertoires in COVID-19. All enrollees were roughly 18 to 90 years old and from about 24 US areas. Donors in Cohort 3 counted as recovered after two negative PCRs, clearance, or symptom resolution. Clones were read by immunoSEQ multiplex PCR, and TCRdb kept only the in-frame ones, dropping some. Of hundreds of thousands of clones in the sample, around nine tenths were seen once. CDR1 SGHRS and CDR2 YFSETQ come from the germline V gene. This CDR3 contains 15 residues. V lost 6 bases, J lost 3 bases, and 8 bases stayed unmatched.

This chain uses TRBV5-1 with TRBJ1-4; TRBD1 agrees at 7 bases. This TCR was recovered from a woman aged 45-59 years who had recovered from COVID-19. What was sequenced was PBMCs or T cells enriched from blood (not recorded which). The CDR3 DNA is TGCGCCAGCACACGTACAGGGGCCCCTAATGAAAAACTGTTTTTT. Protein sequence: CASTRTGAPNEKLFF.